This T cell receptor (beta chain) was captured by sequencing in a study of beta chain features in type 1 diabetes. Regarding the study as a whole: In comparison with healthy donors, patients had naive, central memory and Treg TCRB repertoires that appeared more similar.

The authors reverse transcribed all of the isolated RNA, so sequencing captured expressed TCRB transcripts. Clones were read by immunoSEQ multiplex PCR, and TCRdb kept only the in-frame ones, dropping some. Altogether over 65,000 clones are present, around a third being singletons, with the ten largest covering 0.4% to 0.55%. Points on this clone: The antigen is undetermined.

The receptor's source is a young woman in good health. The sequenced sample was stem cell memory CD4+ T cells from blood.

CDR3 DNA sequence: TGTGCCAGCAGCGTCCTAGACCGACAGGCGTCAGATACGCAGTATTTT. The encoded protein is CASSVLDRQASDTQYF. The chain links TRBV9 to TRBJ2-3; D may be TRBD1 (6 bases). The germline V gene encodes CDR1 SGDLS and CDR2 YYNGEE. Deletions cut 2 bases from V and 4 bases from J, with 17 bases between. The length of the CDR3 is 16 residues.